These 3 T cell receptor beta chains originate from one sample sequenced in a study of blood T cell repertoires in COVID-19. Data came from immunoSEQ multiplex PCR; TCRdb stores just in-frame clones and leaves some out. In the table there are about 200,000 clones, roughly 82% of which are singletons. Material for sequencing was PBMCs or T cells enriched from blood (not recorded which). Source of these receptors: a man aged 35 to 55 with acute COVID-19.

The chain carries TRBV6-6 and TRBJ1-1, with 9 nucleotides matching TRBD1. V lost 6 bases, J lost 5 bases, and 4 bases stayed unmatched. Germline CDR1 MNHNY, CDR2 SVGAGI (reference sequence). The CDR3 has 13 residues. This CDR3 reads CASRSGQGTEAFF. In nucleotides, the CDR3 is TGTGCCAGCAGGTCCGGACAGGGGACTGAAGCTTTCTTT.

This sequence joins TRBV5-4 and TRBJ2-3; 11 positions match TRBD2. Germline trimming cut 3 bases from V and 3 bases from J; bases unmatched to any gene: 12. Looked up from germline, CDR1 is SGHNT and CDR2 is YYREEE (reference sequence). The CDR3 runs to 18 residues. The CDR3 DNA is TGTGCCAGCAGCTCCGCCGGGACTAGCGGACTCTCTACAGATACGCAGTATTTT. Its translation: CASSSAGTSGLSTDTQYF.

This clone was recorded a few times. The rearrangement joins TRBV18 to TRBJ1-1; D is ambiguous. The CDR3 sequence is 15 residues long. Germline values: CDR1 KGHSH, CDR2 LQKENI. Trimming took 0 bases from V and 1 from J, leaving 9 bases between them. CDR3 sequence (DNA): TGTGCCAGCTCACCACCCAACAGTCAGAACACTGAAGCTTTCTTT. This sequence encodes CASSPPNSQNTEAFF.